Given below is one T cell receptor (beta chain) in context. Its specificity is not known. Each TCR beta cDNA library carried unique molecular identifiers. From roughly 1 to 10 million T cells, 400,000 to 600,000 cDNA molecules were obtained. TCRdb re-called the PCR reads with MiXCR, one entry per CDR3 protein. This table holds roughly 400,000 distinct CDR3 sequences, more than 30% found once. The length of the CDR3 is 19 residues. Germline values: CDR1 MDHEN, CDR2 SYDVKM. The sample originates from a study of post-analysis software for immune sequencing data. Whole-study context: Relapsing-remitting, secondary progressive and progressive-relapsing multiple sclerosis courses were included.

General study findings and limits: Clustering by F measure revealed strong co-clustering among samples prepared together in one batch. There was significantly lower normalized Chao1 diversity in multiple sclerosis patients than in controls. Four or five TRBV segments were more frequent in patients than controls; TRBV5-6, TRBV5-1 and TRBV20-1 belonged to this group.

The V call is TRBV28, the J call TRBJ2-7, with 9 nucleotides matching TRBD2. The J call is uncertain, as TRBJ2-4 better fits the DNA end. Sample: blood. The TCR comes from a girl aged 2 to 10 with multiple sclerosis. CDR3 sequence: CASSFRASGEGGTLDIQYF. The CDR3 nucleotides are TGTGCCAGCAGTTTTAGGGCTAGCGGGGAGGGGGGGACGCTTGACATTCAGTACTTC.